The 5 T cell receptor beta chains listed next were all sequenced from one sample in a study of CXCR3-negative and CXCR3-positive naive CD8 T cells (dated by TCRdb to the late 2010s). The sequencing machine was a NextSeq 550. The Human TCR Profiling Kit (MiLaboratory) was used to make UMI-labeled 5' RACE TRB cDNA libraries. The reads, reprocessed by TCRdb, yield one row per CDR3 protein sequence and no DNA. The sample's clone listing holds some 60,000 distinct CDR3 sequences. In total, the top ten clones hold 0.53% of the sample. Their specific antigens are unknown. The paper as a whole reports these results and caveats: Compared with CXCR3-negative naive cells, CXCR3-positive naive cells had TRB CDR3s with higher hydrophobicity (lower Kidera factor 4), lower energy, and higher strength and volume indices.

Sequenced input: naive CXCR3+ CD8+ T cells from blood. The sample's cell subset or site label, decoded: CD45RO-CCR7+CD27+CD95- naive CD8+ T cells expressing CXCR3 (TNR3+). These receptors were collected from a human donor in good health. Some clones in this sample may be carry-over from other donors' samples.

CDR3 loop: CASSSPGQGEDTQYF. The V call is TRBV7-3, the J call TRBJ2-3; TCRdb designates TRBD1, a call that cannot be tested without DNA. The CDR3 contains 15 residues. CDR1 and CDR2 from the germline V gene are SGHTA and FQGTGA.

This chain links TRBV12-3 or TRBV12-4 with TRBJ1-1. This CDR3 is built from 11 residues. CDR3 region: CASSVDTEAFF.

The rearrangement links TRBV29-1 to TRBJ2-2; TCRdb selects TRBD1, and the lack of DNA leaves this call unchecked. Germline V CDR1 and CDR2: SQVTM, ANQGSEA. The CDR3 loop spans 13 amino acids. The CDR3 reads CSVRTGNTGELFF.

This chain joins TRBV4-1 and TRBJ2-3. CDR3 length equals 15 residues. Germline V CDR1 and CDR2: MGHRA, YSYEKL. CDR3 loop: CASSQDGSTTDTQYF.

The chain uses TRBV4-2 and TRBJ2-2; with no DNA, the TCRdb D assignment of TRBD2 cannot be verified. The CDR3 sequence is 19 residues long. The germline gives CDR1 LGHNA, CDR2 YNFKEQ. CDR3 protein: CASSPYPMRLAGFAGELFF.